This T cell receptor (beta chain) derives from a study of T-cell reconstitution after alpha-beta-depleted transplantation in children. On this clonotype itself: Its matching antigen is unknown.

Whole-study results and caveats: T-cell counts and diversity at one year following transplant were attributed mainly to newly produced T cells. TCRbeta diversity was high at day 60 in some patients (a result of surviving recipient T cells and thymic progenitors). Alpha-beta T cells about two months after transplant reportedly derived from several hundred expanded graft clones.

This CDR3 contains 14 residues. The V gene's germline CDR1 is SGHRS and CDR2 YFSETQ. V was clipped by 0 bases and J by 5 bases, with 9 bases between them. The TCRbeta library was prepared with unique molecular identifiers. TCRdb redid the calling of the PCR reads with MiXCR, one entry per CDR3 protein. The table includes about 1,000,000 distinct CDR3 sequences, about 29% detected once. The sample here was PBMCs, mostly from graft donor cells, taken 360 days after TCRalphabeta/CD19-depleted stem cell transplant. The genes are TRBV5-1 and TRBJ2-1; D unclear. This TCR derives from a boy in the first two years of life who had a stem cell transplant for SCID, so the T cells may come from the graft donor. CDR3 sequence: CASSLGEKHNEQFF. The CDR3 DNA reads TGCGCCAGCAGCTTGGGGGAAAAACACAATGAGCAGTTCTTC.